Each of the 10 T cell receptor beta chains below was sequenced from the same sample in a study of cytomegalovirus exposure and HLA in healthy donors. Vbeta (60) and Jbeta (13) primers were used in the PCR. Generated by immunoSEQ multiplex PCR, the TCRdb table keeps only in-frame clones and is missing some. The sample has some 140,000 clones, over 75% seen once. Sample: PBMCs. The receptor set was obtained from a man under 40 in good health.

The chain has TRBV6-5 and TRBJ2-7; 8 positions match TRBD2. Trimming cost V 4 bases and J 4 bases; bases outside gene matches: 12. CDR1 and CDR2 from the germline V gene are MNHEY and SVGAGI. The CDR3 is made up of 16 amino acids. CDR3: CASSSLVSGSKYEQYF. The DNA of the CDR3 is TGTGCCAGCAGTTCCCTGGTCAGCGGGAGTAAGTACGAGCAGTACTTC.

V and J are TRBV13 and TRBJ2-5; 7 bases fit TRBD1. CDR3 length: 14 amino acids. Germline V gene lookup returns CDR1 PRHDT and CDR2 FYEKMQ (reference sequence). V lost 4 bases, J lost 1 base, and 3 bases stayed unmatched. The CDR3 sequence is CASSSGQSQETQYF. CDR3 bases: TGTGCCAGCAGCTCGGGACAGAGCCAAGAGACCCAGTACTTC.

This clone was seen only a few times. V usage is TRBV5-1 and J usage is TRBJ2-2; D is ambiguous. Trimming removed 4 bases from V and 7 bases from J, with 5 bases in between. Germline lookup yields CDR1 SGHRS and CDR2 YFSETQ. This CDR3 spans 11 amino acids. The CDR3 nucleotides are TGCGCCAGCAGCACAAGCGGGGAGCTGTTTTTT. Its translation is CASSTSGELFF.

The chain carries TRBV28 and TRBJ1-4, with TRBD1 as a possible D gene (5 bases). Germline CDR1 MDHEN, CDR2 SYDVKM. V was shortened by 4 bases and J by 4 bases, with 13 bases between the two germline ends. This CDR3 is built from 15 residues. The CDR3 loop is CASSSIQEINEKLFF. Written as DNA, the CDR3 is TGTGCCAGCAGTTCCATACAGGAAATTAATGAAAAACTGTTTTTT.

The chain couples TRBV4-1 to TRBJ1-2; D is unresolved. Germline assignment: CDR1 MGHRA and CDR2 YSYEKL. Between the trimmed V and J ends, which lost 0 bases and 3 bases, there was a span of 8 bases. This CDR3 comprises 14 residues. The CDR3 here is CASSQERVDYGYTF. CDR3 nucleotide sequence: TGCGCCAGCAGCCAAGAGAGGGTGGACTATGGCTACACCTTC.

The chain links TRBV28 to TRBJ1-5; D is possibly TRBD1 (6 bases). The CDR3 is 15 amino acids. Trimming removed 6 bases from V and 4 bases from J, with 16 bases in between. Germline V gives CDR1 MDHEN, CDR2 SYDVKM. CDR3 in amino acids: CASRGEGQQNQPQHF. The CDR3, as DNA: TGTGCCAGCAGGGGGGAGGGACAACAGAATCAGCCCCAGCATTTT.

The rearrangement joins TRBV28 to TRBJ2-7; 7 bases agree with TRBD2. V shed 8 bases and J 2 bases; nucleotides not matched to a gene: 9. The germline V gene encodes CDR1 MDHEN and CDR2 SYDVKM. The CDR3 spans 14 residues. DNA for the CDR3: TGTGCCAGCGGCCAGACTAGCCCTACCTACGAGCAGTACTTC. Translating gives CASGQTSPTYEQYF.

Note on this clone: An end of the junction differs from the germline gene, which may be a read error. The chain carries TRBV14 and TRBJ1-1; D gene unclear. The germline V gene has CDR1 SGHDN and CDR2 FVKESK. The length of the CDR3 is 13 residues. The CDR3 sequence: CASSQDEATPGEF. The CDR3 DNA follows: TGTGCCAGCAGCCAAGATGAGGCGACACCGGGAGAGTTT.

CDR3 in DNA: TGTGCCAGCAGCTTACCCCTCAATGAGCAGTTCTTC. Translating gives CASSLPLNEQFF. The V call is TRBV11-1, the J call TRBJ2-1; no firm D call. The CDR3 has 12 residues. V was shortened by 2 bases and J by 6 bases, with 5 bases between the two germline ends. Germline V CDR1 and CDR2: SGHAT, FQDESV (reference sequence).

The V gene is TRBV13, the J gene TRBJ2-2; tentatively, D is TRBD2 (5 bases). The germline V gene has CDR1 PRHDT and CDR2 FYEKMQ (reference sequence). The CDR3 has 15 amino acids. Trimming left V 0 bases short and J 1 base short, with 6 bases between. DNA for the CDR3: TGTGCCAGCAGCTTAGGGACTATGAACACCGGGGAGCTGTTTTTT. This encodes CASSLGTMNTGELFF.